One sample yielded the 30 T cell receptor beta chains listed below, sequenced in a study of identical twins. TCRdb independently ran MiXCR on the 5' RACE reads; one entry per CDR3 protein. This table holds a few hundred thousand distinct CDR3 sequences, 9.5% to 10% found once. The data were also submitted as part of a second study, on yellow fever vaccine responses in identical twins.

Sequencing used PBMCs. These receptors all stem from a woman between 18 and 29 years old in good health.

V gene TRBV25-1 combines with J gene TRBJ2-3; D could derive from TRBD1 or TRBD2 (6 bases each). V gave up 2 bases and J gave up 3 bases, with 12 bases separating them. The CDR3 spans 15 residues. CDR1 and CDR2 from the germline V gene are MGHDK and SYGVNS. The CDR3 DNA follows: TGTGCCAGCAGTGAACTAGGGGGGCTTACAGATACGCAGTATTTT. It encodes CASSELGGLTDTQYF. The full variable domain, in which reference TRBV25-1 and TRBJ2-3 provide the parts outside the CDR3, is EADIYQTPRYLVIGTGKKITLECSQTMGHDKMYWYQQDPGMELHLIHYSYGVNSTEKGDLSSESTVSRIRTEHFPLTLESARPSHTSQYLCASSELGGLTDTQYFGPGTRLTVL.

In its sample, this clonotype was seen once. With a much larger clone just one base away, this may be a read error. The DNA for the CDR3 is TGTGCCAGCAGTTCTAACGACGGGGGGCTCCGTGGGGAGCAGTACTTC. Its translation: CASSSNDGGLRGEQYF. The chain carries TRBV27 and TRBJ2-7; tentative D call: TRBD2 (7 bases). Per the germline V gene, CDR1 is MNHEY and CDR2 is SMNVEV (reference sequence). The CDR3 runs 16 residues. V was cut by 4 bases and J by 7 bases, with 23 bases left in between.

This clonotype was observed a handful of times. A junction end diverges from the germline sequence, so it may reflect a read error. The chain links TRBV3-1 to TRBJ2-3, with D hard to call. The CDR3 length is 17 residues. Germline V lookup: CDR1 LGHDT, CDR2 YNNKEL (reference sequence). The CDR3 sequence: CASSKEWAGPYTDTQYF. The CDR3 bases are TGTGCCAGCAGCAAAGAGTGGGCCGGACCTTACACAGATACGCAGTATTTT.

The V and J genes are TRBV5-1 and TRBJ2-3; D may be TRBD2 (5 bases). Between the trimmed V and J ends, which lost 2 bases and 7 bases, there was a span of 23 bases. CDR1 is SGHRS and CDR2 is YFSETQ in the germline V gene. The CDR3 length is 17 residues. CDR3 region: CASSLEGGTAFGNTQYF. For the CDR3, the DNA is TGCGCCAGCAGCTTAGAGGGTGGTACCGCCTTTGGAAATACGCAGTATTTT.

This clonotype came up a few times. V usage is TRBV6-5 and J usage is TRBJ2-7; 11 bases fit TRBD2. J was trimmed by 2 bases and V by 2 bases; bases with no gene match: 8. Germline loops: CDR1 MNHEY, CDR2 SVGAGI. The CDR3 has 17 residues. The CDR3, as DNA: TGTGCCAGCAGTTACAGTGTCCGACTAGCGGGAACCTACGAGCAGTACTTC. Translated: CASSYSVRLAGTYEQYF.

The genes are TRBV5-1 and TRBJ1-6; D is ambiguous. V was trimmed by 1 base and J by 10 bases, leaving 12 bases between them. Germline V gene lookup returns CDR1 SGHRS and CDR2 YFSETQ. There are 14 residues in the CDR3. CDR3: CASSLHTSGSPLHF. The CDR3 nucleotides read TGCGCCAGCAGCTTGCATACGTCCGGATCACCCCTCCACTTT.

The V and J genes are TRBV7-9 and TRBJ2-6; D is uncertain. Between the trimmed V and J ends, which lost 1 base and 2 bases, there was a span of 3 bases. From germline, CDR1 is SEHNR and CDR2 FQNEAQ (reference sequence). The CDR3 has 14 residues. The CDR3 DNA sequence: TGTGCCAGCAGCTTAGTCGCTGGGGCCAACGTCCTGACTTTC. Translation gives CASSLVAGANVLTF.

This clonotype came up a few times. The V call is TRBV4-3, the J call TRBJ2-5, with D tentatively TRBD1 (5 bases). V lost 2 bases and J lost 4, with 11 bases in between. Germline CDR1 is LGHNA and CDR2 is YSLEER. The CDR3 totals 14 residues. In nucleotides, the CDR3 is TGCGCCAGCAGCCAAAGGTCAGGGTTAGAGACCCAGTACTTC. Protein: CASSQRSGLETQYF.

This clonotype appeared many times. The chain carries TRBV5-1 and TRBJ1-1; the D gene is possibly TRBD1 (6 bases). The ends were cut back, 6 bases at V and 4 bases at J, with 16 bases in the middle. This CDR3 has 14 residues. Germline CDR1 and CDR2: SGHRS and YFSETQ. The CDR3 spells CASNGGLFSTEAFF. The CDR3, as DNA: TGCGCCAGCAATGGGGGCCTTTTCAGCACTGAAGCTTTCTTT. The whole variable domain, remainder taken from reference TRBV5-1 and TRBJ1-1, is KAGVTQTPRYLIKTRGQQVTLSCSPISGHRSVSWYQQTPGQGLQFLFEYFSETQRNKGNFPGRFSGRQFSNSRSEMNVSTLELGDSALYLCASNGGLFSTEAFFGQGTRLTVV.

There are a few counts of this clonotype. Mismatch with germline at one junction end may stem from a read error. The chain has TRBV7-7 and TRBJ2-5; TRBD1 matches at 9 bases. The CDR3 is made up of 16 amino acids. Per the germline V gene, CDR1 is SSHAT and CDR2 is FNYEAQ (reference sequence). The CDR3, as DNA: TGTGCTAGCAGCTTAGCCGTGGGGACAGGGTGGGAGACCCAGTACTTC. Translation: CASSLAVGTGWETQYF.

This clonotype appeared a few times. The chain joins TRBV11-2 to TRBJ2-7, with TRBD2 matching 15 bases. V was pared by 2 bases and J by 3 bases, with 8 bases of the junction left unmatched. Germline-derived CDR1 and CDR2 are SGHAT and FQNNGV. The CDR3 spans 18 residues. CDR3 amino acids: CASSLIWTSGGDFYEQYF. The CDR3 DNA is TGTGCCAGCAGCTTAATATGGACTAGCGGGGGGGACTTCTACGAGCAGTACTTC.

This clonotype was counted only a few times. DNA of the CDR3: TGTGCCAGCAGCCAGTTCCAGTACAATGAGCAGTTCTTC. The encoded protein is CASSQFQYNEQFF. The rearrangement links TRBV6-4 to TRBJ2-1; no firm D call. This CDR3 contains 13 residues. Germline values: CDR1 MRHNA, CDR2 SNTAGT. Trimming cost V 6 bases and J 4 bases, with 10 bases left between them.

This clonotype was counted only a few times. A much larger clone lies one base from this, so it may be a read error. V is TRBV7-2 and J is TRBJ2-3, with unresolved D. Deletions cut 4 bases from V and 0 bases from J, with 8 bases between. The CDR3 covers 14 residues. From germline, CDR1 is SGHTA and CDR2 FQGNSA. In DNA form, the CDR3 reads TGTGCCAGCAGCTGTAGTCCTAGCACAGATACGCAGTATTTT. This encodes CASSCSPSTDTQYF.

There are many counts of this clonotype. V gene TRBV20-1 combines with J gene TRBJ2-7, with TRBD2 matching over 9 bases. Germline V lookup: CDR1 DFQATT, CDR2 SNEGSKA (reference sequence). The V and J ends lost 5 bases and 5 bases, in that order; junction bases with no gene match: 13. This CDR3 region has 15 residues. CDR3 DNA sequence: TGCAGTGCTCTTGGGGGATTAGCGGGAGTGGACGAGCAGTACTTC. Its translation is CSALGGLAGVDEQYF.

The chain couples TRBV12-3 or TRBV12-4 to TRBJ2-1, with a tentative D call TRBD2 (6 bases). This CDR3 region has 17 residues. The V end lost 4 bases, the J end lost 5 bases, and 21 bases lay between the germline ends. CDR3 sequence reads: CASSSQARGNLNNEQFF. CDR3 bases: TGTGCCAGCAGTTCACAAGCCCGGGGGAATTTAAACAATGAGCAGTTCTTC.

There are many counts of this clonotype. The chain combines TRBV4-3 with TRBJ2-7; 10 bases fit TRBD1. The V gene end was trimmed by 3 bases and the J gene end by 3 bases; junction bases not matched to a gene: 5. The CDR3 is 15 amino acids. Germline CDR1 reads LGHNA; CDR2 reads YSLEER. For the CDR3, the DNA is TGCGCCAGCAGCCAGGATGGGACAGGGGACTACGAGCAGTACTTC. Translation gives CASSQDGTGDYEQYF.

This chain connects TRBV6-5 to TRBJ2-1; 9 nucleotides align to TRBD2. Germline V lookup: CDR1 MNHEY, CDR2 SVGAGI. This CDR3 has 16 residues. V shed 2 bases and J 8 bases; nucleotides not matched to a gene: 10. CDR3 nucleotides: TGTGCCAGCAGTTACCGGACTAGCGTTGTTGGCGATGAGCAGTTCTTC. It is translated as CASSYRTSVVGDEQFF.

This clonotype was seen a handful of times. This sequence joins TRBV20-1 and TRBJ2-1; 9 bases fit TRBD2. Germline V gene data show CDR1 as DFQATT and CDR2 as SNEGSKA (reference sequence). V lost 0 bases, J lost 9 bases, and 15 bases stayed unmatched. The CDR3 sequence is 17 residues long. Here the CDR3 reads CSARDLLGIAGVFEQFF. The CDR3 region has the DNA TGCAGTGCTAGAGATTTATTGGGGATAGCGGGAGTGTTTGAGCAGTTCTTC.

V is TRBV7-9 and J is TRBJ1-2, with a possible D match to TRBD1 (5 bases). The CDR3 covers 14 residues. The germline V gene encodes CDR1 SEHNR and CDR2 FQNEAQ (reference sequence). V was pared by 1 base and J by 10 bases, with 16 bases between. This CDR3 is CASSLGGKASPYTF. The CDR3 nucleotides are TGTGCCAGCAGCTTAGGGGGCAAGGCCAGTCCCTACACCTTC.

The chain joins TRBV6-1 to TRBJ2-2, with a tentative D call TRBD1 (6 bases). CDR1 MNHNS and CDR2 SASEGT come from the germline V gene. CDR3 size: 13 residues. Trimming removed 7 bases at V and 6 bases at J, with 12 bases between. CDR3 residues: CASIHPGAGELFF. As DNA, the CDR3 is TGTGCCAGCATCCACCCAGGGGCCGGGGAGCTGTTTTTT.

To note about this clonotype: A junction end diverges from the germline sequence, so it may reflect a read error. J is TRBJ2-7 and V is TRBV6-4; TRBD1 agrees at 9 bases. The CDR3 is 19 residues long. CDR1 is MRHNA, CDR2 SNTAGT, per germline. The CDR3 loop is CACSRKTGTGFSGSYEQYF. The CDR3 DNA sequence: TGTGCCTGCAGTCGTAAAACCGGGACAGGGTTTTCTGGGTCCTACGAGCAGTACTTC.

This clonotype was recorded many times. This chain connects TRBV7-9 to TRBJ1-2; 7 nucleotides align to TRBD1. The CDR3 totals 15 residues. Per germline, CDR1 SEHNR and CDR2 FQNEAQ (reference sequence). V gave up 5 bases and J gave up 7 bases; unmatched junction bases: 13. This CDR3 reads CASSHTSDRVVGYTF. The CDR3 coding sequence is TGTGCCAGCAGCCATACCTCCGACAGGGTAGTTGGCTACACCTTC.

The sample holds many counts of this clonotype. The V call is TRBV4-1, the J call TRBJ1-2; D is perhaps TRBD1 (6 bases). The CDR3 has 14 amino acids. V lost 0 bases and J 3 bases, leaving 8 bases between the germline ends. The V gene's germline CDR1 is MGHRA and CDR2 YSYEKL. Here the CDR3 reads CASSQEGGDYGYTF. The DNA of the CDR3 is TGCGCCAGCAGCCAAGAAGGGGGTGACTATGGCTACACCTTC.

This clonotype came up many times. The genes are TRBV9 and TRBJ2-2; weak D call: TRBD2 (6 bases). The CDR3 has 14 residues. V lost 6 bases and J 1 base, leaving 10 bases between the germline ends. Germline-derived CDR1 and CDR2 are SGDLS and YYNGEE. The CDR3 DNA reads as TGTGCCAGCATGGTCGGGGGGAACACCGGGGAGCTGTTTTTT. This sequence encodes CASMVGGNTGELFF.

This clonotype was seen only a few times. The V call is TRBV7-6, the J call TRBJ2-1; maybe TRBD2 (5 bases). CDR3 length equals 17 residues. The germline V and J ends were trimmed by 4 bases and 1 base, with 17 bases remaining between them. Germline CDR1 is SGHVS and CDR2 is FNYEAQ. The CDR3 nucleotides read TGTGCCAGCAGCTCGTACGCCGGGGTGAGGTCCTACAATGAGCAGTTCTTC. Protein: CASSSYAGVRSYNEQFF.

This clonotype was detected a few times. V is TRBV20-1 and J is TRBJ2-5; TRBD2 agrees at 12 bases. Germline V lookup: CDR1 DFQATT, CDR2 SNEGSKA (reference sequence). The CDR3 sequence is 17 residues long. With V trimmed by 2 bases and J by 5 bases, 12 bases remained unmatched. The CDR3 region is CSARPGLAGSNVETQYF. The CDR3 region has the DNA TGCAGTGCTAGACCGGGACTAGCGGGTTCAAACGTGGAGACCCAGTACTTC.

A few counts support this clonotype. The genes are TRBV20-1 and TRBJ2-5; D not certain. The CDR3 has 14 residues. Germline CDR1 DFQATT, CDR2 SNEGSKA (reference sequence). The V end lost 3 bases, the J end lost 3 bases, and 14 bases lay between the germline ends. CDR3 in DNA: TGCAGTGCTAGGGCCGGGTCCGGCGAAGAGACCCAGTACTTC. It specifies CSARAGSGEETQYF.

There are many counts of this clonotype. The chain carries TRBV28 and TRBJ2-1; 8 bases fit TRBD2. Germline trimming cut 3 bases from V and 6 bases from J; bases unmatched to any gene: 7. CDR1 and CDR2 (germline): MDHEN, SYDVKM. This CDR3 has 15 residues. CDR3 bases: TGTGCCAGCAGTTTCAAAGCGGGGGTCCTCAATGAGCAGTTCTTC. Encoded protein: CASSFKAGVLNEQFF.

The chain recombines TRBV20-1 with TRBJ2-7; no clear D. The CDR3 is made up of 13 amino acids. The germline CDR1 and CDR2 sequences are DFQATT and SNEGSKA (reference sequence). The germline V and J ends were trimmed by 5 bases and 1 base, with 12 bases remaining between them. The CDR3 region is CSADAQSSYEQYF. For the CDR3, the DNA is TGCAGTGCTGACGCACAGTCGTCCTACGAGCAGTACTTC.

In its sample, this clonotype was seen a few times. The CDR3 coding sequence is TGTGCCAGCAGCCAGCCCCCGTCCGGCGAAGCTTTCTTT. Its translation is CASSQPPSGEAFF. The chain employs TRBV7-2 and TRBJ1-1; D not resolved. This CDR3 is 13 amino acids long. Germline CDR1 SGHTA, CDR2 FQGNSA. V lost 5 bases to trimming and J lost 8 bases, with 15 bases between them. The entire variable domain, with the rest obtained from reference TRBV7-2 and TRBJ1-1, is as follows: GAGVSQSPSNKVTEKGKDVELRCDPISGHTALYWYRQSLGQGLEFLIYFQGNSAPDKSGLPSDRFSAERTGGSVSTLTIQRTQQEDSAVYLCASSQPPSGEAFFGQGTRLTVV.